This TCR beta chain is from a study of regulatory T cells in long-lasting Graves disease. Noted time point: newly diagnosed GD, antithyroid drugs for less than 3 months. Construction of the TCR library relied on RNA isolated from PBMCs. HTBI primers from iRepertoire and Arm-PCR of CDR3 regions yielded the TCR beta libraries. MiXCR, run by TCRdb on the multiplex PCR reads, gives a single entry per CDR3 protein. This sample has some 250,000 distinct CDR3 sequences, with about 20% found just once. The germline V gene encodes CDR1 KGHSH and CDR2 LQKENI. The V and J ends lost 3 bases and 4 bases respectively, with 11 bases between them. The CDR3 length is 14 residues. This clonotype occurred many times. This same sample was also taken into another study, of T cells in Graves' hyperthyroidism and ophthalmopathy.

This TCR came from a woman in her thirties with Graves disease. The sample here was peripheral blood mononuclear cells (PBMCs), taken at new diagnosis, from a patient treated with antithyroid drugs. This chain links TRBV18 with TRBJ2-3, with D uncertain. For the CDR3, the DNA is TGTGCCAGCTCACCGCCTAGTATCCCAGATACGCAGTATTTT. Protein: CASSPPSIPDTQYF.